The rows below give T cell receptor beta chains drawn from one sample of a study of blood T cells in healthy people across ages. A single record per CDR3 protein comes from TCRdb applying MiXCR to the 5' RACE reads. The sample has about 590,000 distinct CDR3 sequences, approximately 30% seen once. Sequenced input: blood. These receptors were taken from an elderly woman in good health. Both conserved end residues are part of each CDR3. A D gene is named only where the DNA matches it firmly. The size entry is marked missing in some rows and otherwise reads once, few, many or a size class.

cdr3_length: 15
d_call: TRBD2
v_call: TRBV20-1
clone_size: few
j_call: TRBJ2-3
cdr3_aa: CSARSTSGGADTQYF
cdr3_nt: TGCAGTGCTAGGAGTACTAGCGGGGGCGCAGATACGCAGTATTTT

cdr3_length: 15
d_call: TRBD1
v_call: TRBV7-2
clone_size: many
j_call: TRBJ2-3
cdr3_aa: CASSLGGQGRDTQYF
cdr3_nt: TGTGCCAGCAGCTTAGGAGGACAGGGCCGAGATACGCAGTATTTT

cdr3_length: 12
d_call: NA
v_call: TRBV12-3/TRBV12-4
clone_size: many
j_call: TRBJ2-7
cdr3_aa: CASSPSLYEQYF
cdr3_nt: TGTGCCAGCAGTCCTTCTCTCTACGAGCAGTACTTC

cdr3_length: 10
d_call: NA
v_call: TRBV29-1
clone_size: many
j_call: TRBJ2-3
cdr3_aa: CSVDTDTQYF
cdr3_nt: TGCAGCGTTGACACAGATACGCAGTATTTT

cdr3_length: 15
d_call: NA
v_call: TRBV7-9
clone_size: NA
j_call: TRBJ2-7
cdr3_aa: CASSYTASLNNEQYF
cdr3_nt: TGTGCCAGCAGCTATACAGCGTCCCTAAACAATGAGCAGTACTTC

cdr3_length: 15
d_call: TRBD1
v_call: TRBV6-1
clone_size: many
j_call: TRBJ1-5
cdr3_aa: CASSEAGTGNQPQHF
cdr3_nt: TGTGCCAGCAGTGAAGCCGGGACAGGGAATCAGCCCCAGCATTTT

cdr3_length: 15
d_call: TRBD2
v_call: TRBV5-1
clone_size: many
j_call: TRBJ2-7
cdr3_aa: CASSPQRGAPYEQYF
cdr3_nt: TGCGCCAGCAGCCCCCAGCGGGGGGCCCCCTACGAGCAGTACTTC

cdr3_length: 15
d_call: TRBD2
v_call: TRBV9
clone_size: many
j_call: TRBJ2-1
cdr3_aa: CASSVLAGNYNEQFF
cdr3_nt: TGTGCCAGCAGCGTTCTAGCGGGGAACTACAATGAGCAGTTCTTC

cdr3_length: 17
d_call: TRBD1
v_call: TRBV5-1
clone_size: NA
j_call: TRBJ1-2
cdr3_aa: CASSLWGTGGDGYGYTF
cdr3_nt: TGCGCCAGCAGCTTGTGGGGCACAGGGGGCGACGGCTATGGCTACACCTTC

cdr3_length: 16
d_call: NA
v_call: TRBV5-1
clone_size: NA
j_call: TRBJ2-6
cdr3_aa: CASSPPQGSGANVLTF
cdr3_nt: TGCGCCAGCAGCCCACCACAGGGCTCTGGGGCCAACGTCCTGACTTTC

cdr3_length: 13
d_call: NA
v_call: TRBV2
clone_size: many
j_call: TRBJ2-7
cdr3_aa: CASSLGQGGEQYF
cdr3_nt: TGTGCCAGCAGCTTAGGGCAGGGCGGCGAGCAGTACTTC

cdr3_length: 13
d_call: NA
v_call: TRBV29-1
clone_size: NA
j_call: TRBJ2-3
cdr3_aa: CSVDWGTQDTQYF
cdr3_nt: TGCAGCGTTGATTGGGGGACGCAGGATACGCAGTATTTT

cdr3_length: 13
d_call: TRBD1
v_call: TRBV20-1
clone_size: NA
j_call: TRBJ2-4
cdr3_aa: CSAPGTGGRAQYF
cdr3_nt: TGCAGTGCCCCCGGGACAGGGGGCAGGGCGCAGTACTTC

cdr3_length: 18
d_call: TRBD1
v_call: TRBV4-2
clone_size: NA
j_call: TRBJ2-5
cdr3_aa: CASSQDLGGTGNHETQYF
cdr3_nt: TGTGCCAGCAGCCAAGATTTGGGCGGGACAGGGAACCATGAGACCCAGTACTTC

cdr3_length: 14
d_call: TRBD1
v_call: TRBV9
clone_size: many
j_call: TRBJ2-1
cdr3_aa: CASGQGQGYNEQFF
cdr3_nt: TGTGCCAGCGGACAGGGTCAGGGTTACAATGAGCAGTTCTTC

cdr3_length: 16
d_call: NA
v_call: TRBV6-2/TRBV6-3
clone_size: few
j_call: TRBJ2-5
cdr3_aa: CASSYPLGGDKETQYF
cdr3_nt: TGTGCCAGCAGTTACCCGTTGGGGGGCGATAAAGAGACCCAGTACTTC

cdr3_length: 13
d_call: TRBD1
v_call: TRBV29-1
clone_size: NA
j_call: TRBJ1-5
cdr3_aa: CSVGQGPNQPQHF
cdr3_nt: TGCAGCGTTGGACAGGGCCCCAATCAGCCCCAGCATTTT

cdr3_length: 14
d_call: TRBD2
v_call: TRBV20-1
clone_size: NA
j_call: TRBJ2-4
cdr3_aa: CSASRGGGADIQYF
cdr3_nt: TGCAGTGCTAGCCGCGGCGGGGGGGCGGACATTCAGTACTTC

cdr3_length: 13
d_call: NA
v_call: TRBV2
clone_size: NA
j_call: TRBJ1-5
cdr3_aa: CASSDGVSQPQHF
cdr3_nt: TGTGCCAGCAGTGACGGGGTCAGTCAGCCCCAGCATTTT

cdr3_length: 16
d_call: NA
v_call: TRBV5-6
clone_size: NA
j_call: TRBJ1-2
cdr3_aa: CASSLVDRSLNYGYTF
cdr3_nt: TGTGCCAGCAGCTTGGTCGATCGCAGCCTTAACTATGGCTACACCTTC

cdr3_length: 13
d_call: NA
v_call: TRBV7-8
clone_size: NA
j_call: TRBJ1-2
cdr3_aa: CVSSLGGDYGYTF
cdr3_nt: TGTGTCAGCAGCTTAGGGGGGGACTATGGCTACACCTTC

cdr3_length: 13
d_call: NA
v_call: TRBV4-2
clone_size: NA
j_call: TRBJ1-6
cdr3_aa: CASSAEGVSPPHF
cdr3_nt: TGTGCCAGCAGCGCCGAGGGAGTCTCACCCCCCCACTTT

cdr3_length: 15
d_call: TRBD1
v_call: TRBV7-8
clone_size: many
j_call: TRBJ2-7
cdr3_aa: CASSQWDRASNEQYF
cdr3_nt: TGTGCCAGCAGCCAGTGGGACAGGGCGAGCAACGAGCAGTACTTC

cdr3_length: 14
d_call: NA
v_call: TRBV2
clone_size: many
j_call: TRBJ2-7
cdr3_aa: CARDLYSGAYEQYF
cdr3_nt: TGTGCCAGGGACCTCTATTCAGGGGCCTACGAGCAGTACTTC

cdr3_length: 16
d_call: TRBD2
v_call: TRBV20-1
clone_size: NA
j_call: TRBJ2-1
cdr3_aa: CSAYSTFGTSRGEQFF
cdr3_nt: TGCAGTGCTTACAGCACATTCGGGACTAGTCGGGGTGAGCAGTTCTTC

cdr3_length: 17
d_call: TRBD2
v_call: TRBV9
clone_size: many
j_call: TRBJ2-3
cdr3_aa: CASSKRQLAGGTDTQYF
cdr3_nt: TGTGCCAGCAGCAAGCGACAACTAGCGGGGGGGACAGATACGCAGTATTTT

cdr3_length: 16
d_call: TRBD1
v_call: TRBV6-5
clone_size: many
j_call: TRBJ1-1
cdr3_aa: CASSRQGYAENTEAFF
cdr3_nt: TGTGCCAGCAGTAGACAGGGCTACGCGGAGAACACTGAAGCTTTCTTT

cdr3_length: 15
d_call: NA
v_call: TRBV6-1
clone_size: many
j_call: TRBJ2-7
cdr3_aa: CASSEGTGRAYEQYF
cdr3_nt: TGTGCCAGCAGTGAAGGTACGGGTAGAGCCTACGAGCAGTACTTC

cdr3_length: 14
d_call: NA
v_call: TRBV30
clone_size: NA
j_call: TRBJ2-7
cdr3_aa: CAWRWGRGPYEQYF
cdr3_nt: TGTGCCTGGAGATGGGGGCGCGGTCCCTACGAGCAGTACTTC

cdr3_length: 12
d_call: NA
v_call: TRBV20-1
clone_size: many
j_call: TRBJ2-5
cdr3_aa: CSAMRGGETQYF
cdr3_nt: TGCAGTGCTATGAGGGGCGGAGAGACCCAGTACTTC

cdr3_length: 13
d_call: NA
v_call: TRBV5-3
clone_size: NA
j_call: TRBJ1-1
cdr3_aa: CARSLGWDTEAFF
cdr3_nt: TGTGCCAGAAGCTTGGGCTGGGACACTGAAGCTTTCTTT

cdr3_length: 11
d_call: NA
v_call: TRBV20-1
clone_size: NA
j_call: TRBJ2-5
cdr3_aa: CSASEQETQYF
cdr3_nt: TGCAGTGCCTCTGAGCAAGAGACCCAGTACTTC

cdr3_length: 15
d_call: NA
v_call: TRBV20-1
clone_size: NA
j_call: TRBJ2-1
cdr3_aa: CSARQGSNSYNEQFF
cdr3_nt: TGCAGTGCTAGACAGGGGTCCAACTCCTACAATGAGCAGTTCTTC

cdr3_length: 12
d_call: NA
v_call: TRBV4-2
clone_size: many
j_call: TRBJ2-7
cdr3_aa: CASSQGDGYTYF
cdr3_nt: TGTGCCAGCAGCCAAGGGGACGGCTACACGTACTTC

cdr3_length: 12
d_call: NA
v_call: TRBV20-1
clone_size: few
j_call: TRBJ2-4
cdr3_aa: CSVGEGKNIQYF
cdr3_nt: TGCAGTGTTGGGGAAGGCAAAAACATTCAGTACTTC

cdr3_length: 12
d_call: NA
v_call: TRBV2
clone_size: NA
j_call: TRBJ1-1
cdr3_aa: CASSSEITEAFF
cdr3_nt: TGTGCCAGCAGTTCGGAGATTACTGAAGCTTTCTTT

cdr3_length: 15
d_call: NA
v_call: TRBV9
clone_size: NA
j_call: TRBJ2-3
cdr3_aa: CASSVLGGETDTQYF
cdr3_nt: TGTGCCAGCAGCGTCCTTGGGGGAGAGACAGATACGCAGTATTTT

cdr3_length: 15
d_call: TRBD2
v_call: TRBV30
clone_size: few
j_call: TRBJ2-5
cdr3_aa: CAWTSGELYQETQYF
cdr3_nt: TGTGCCTGGACTAGCGGGGAGTTGTACCAAGAGACCCAGTACTTC